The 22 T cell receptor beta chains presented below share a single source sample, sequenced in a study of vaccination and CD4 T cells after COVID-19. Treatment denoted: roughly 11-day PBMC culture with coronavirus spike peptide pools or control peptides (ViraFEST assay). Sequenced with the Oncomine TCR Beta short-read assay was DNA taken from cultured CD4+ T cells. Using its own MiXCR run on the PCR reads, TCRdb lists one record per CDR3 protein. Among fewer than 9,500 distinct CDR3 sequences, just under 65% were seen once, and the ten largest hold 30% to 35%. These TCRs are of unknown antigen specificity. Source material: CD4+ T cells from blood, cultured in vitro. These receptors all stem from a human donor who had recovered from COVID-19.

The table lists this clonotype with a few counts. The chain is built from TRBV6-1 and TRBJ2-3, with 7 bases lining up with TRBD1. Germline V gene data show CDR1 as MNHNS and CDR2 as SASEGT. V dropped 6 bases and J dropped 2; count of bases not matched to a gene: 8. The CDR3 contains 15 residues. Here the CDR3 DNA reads TGTGCCAGCAGCCCCTGGGACAGCTCCACAGATACGCAGTATTTT. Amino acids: CASSPWDSSTDTQYF.

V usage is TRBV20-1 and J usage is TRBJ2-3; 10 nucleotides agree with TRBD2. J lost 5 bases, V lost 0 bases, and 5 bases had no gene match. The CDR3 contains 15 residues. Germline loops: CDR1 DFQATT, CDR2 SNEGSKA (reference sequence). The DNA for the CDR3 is TGCAGTGCTAGAGATCAGCGGGGGGGCCAAGATACGCAGTATTTT. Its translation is CSARDQRGGQDTQYF.

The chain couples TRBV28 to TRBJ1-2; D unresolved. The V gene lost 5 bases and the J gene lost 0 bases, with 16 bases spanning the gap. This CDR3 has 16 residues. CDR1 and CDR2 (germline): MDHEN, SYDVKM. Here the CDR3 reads CASSPHGSPTNYGYTF. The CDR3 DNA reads TGTGCCAGCAGTCCGCATGGGAGTCCCACTAACTATGGCTACACCTTC.

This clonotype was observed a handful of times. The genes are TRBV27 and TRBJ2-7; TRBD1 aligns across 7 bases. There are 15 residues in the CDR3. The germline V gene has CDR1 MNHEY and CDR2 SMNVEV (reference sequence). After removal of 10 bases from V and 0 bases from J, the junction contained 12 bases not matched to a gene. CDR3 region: CATSPSTGSSYEQYF. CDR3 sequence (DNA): TGTGCCACTTCACCCTCGACAGGGAGCTCCTACGAGCAGTACTTC.

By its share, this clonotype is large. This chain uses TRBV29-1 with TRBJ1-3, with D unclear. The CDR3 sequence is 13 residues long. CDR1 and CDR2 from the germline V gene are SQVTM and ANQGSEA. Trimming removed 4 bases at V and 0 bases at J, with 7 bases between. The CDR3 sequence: CSVVGSSGNTIYF. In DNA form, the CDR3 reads TGCAGCGTTGTAGGCAGCTCTGGAAACACCATATATTTT.

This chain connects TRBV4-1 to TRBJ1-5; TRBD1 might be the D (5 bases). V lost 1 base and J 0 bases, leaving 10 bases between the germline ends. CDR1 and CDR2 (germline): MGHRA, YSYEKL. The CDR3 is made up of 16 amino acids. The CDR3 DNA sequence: TGCGCCAGCAGCCAAGTGGGGCTTTATAGCAATCAGCCCCAGCATTTT. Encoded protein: CASSQVGLYSNQPQHF.

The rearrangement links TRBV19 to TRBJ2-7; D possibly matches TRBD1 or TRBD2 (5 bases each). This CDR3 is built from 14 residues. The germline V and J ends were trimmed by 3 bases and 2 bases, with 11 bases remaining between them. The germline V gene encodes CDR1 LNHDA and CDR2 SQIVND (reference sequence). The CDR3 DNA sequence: TGTGCCAGTAGTATCGGGACGGGAACCTACGAGCAGTACTTC. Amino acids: CASSIGTGTYEQYF.

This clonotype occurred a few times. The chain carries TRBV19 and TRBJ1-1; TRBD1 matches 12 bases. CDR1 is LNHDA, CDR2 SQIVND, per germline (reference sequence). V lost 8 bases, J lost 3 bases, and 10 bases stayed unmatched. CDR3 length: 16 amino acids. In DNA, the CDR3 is TGTGCCAGTGCCGCGGGGACAGGGGGCAGGGACACTGAAGCTTTCTTT. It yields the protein CASAAGTGGRDTEAFF.

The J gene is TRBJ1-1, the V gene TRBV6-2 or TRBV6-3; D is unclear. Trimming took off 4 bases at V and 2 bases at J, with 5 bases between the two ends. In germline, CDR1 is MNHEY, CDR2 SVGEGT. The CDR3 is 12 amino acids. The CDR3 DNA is TGTGCCAGCAGTTCCCCTAACACTGAAGCTTTCTTT. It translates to CASSSPNTEAFF.

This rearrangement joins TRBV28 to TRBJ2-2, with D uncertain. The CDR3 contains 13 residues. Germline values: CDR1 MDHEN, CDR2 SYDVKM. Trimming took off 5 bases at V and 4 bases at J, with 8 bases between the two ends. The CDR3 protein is CASSPQATGELFF. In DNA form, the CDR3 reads TGTGCCAGCAGTCCTCAGGCCACCGGGGAGCTGTTTTTT.

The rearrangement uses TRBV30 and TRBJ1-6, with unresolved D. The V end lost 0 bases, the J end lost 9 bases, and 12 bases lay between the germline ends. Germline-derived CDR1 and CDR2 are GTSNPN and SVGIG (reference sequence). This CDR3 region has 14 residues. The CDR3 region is CAWSVGQSGSPLHF. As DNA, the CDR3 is TGTGCCTGGAGTGTCGGGCAGTCAGGTTCACCCCTCCACTTT. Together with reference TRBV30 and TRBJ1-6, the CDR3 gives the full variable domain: SQTIHQWPATLVQPVGSPLSLECTVEGTSNPNLYWYRQAAGRGLQLLFYSVGIGQISSEVPQNLSASRPQDRQFILSSKKLLLSDSGFYLCAWSVGQSGSPLHFGNGTRLTVT.

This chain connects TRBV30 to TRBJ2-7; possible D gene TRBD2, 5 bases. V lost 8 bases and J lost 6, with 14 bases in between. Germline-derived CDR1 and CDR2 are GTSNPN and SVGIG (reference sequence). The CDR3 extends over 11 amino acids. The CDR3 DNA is TGTGCCGGACTCAGTGGCGTCGAGCAGTACTTC. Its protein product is CAGLSGVEQYF.

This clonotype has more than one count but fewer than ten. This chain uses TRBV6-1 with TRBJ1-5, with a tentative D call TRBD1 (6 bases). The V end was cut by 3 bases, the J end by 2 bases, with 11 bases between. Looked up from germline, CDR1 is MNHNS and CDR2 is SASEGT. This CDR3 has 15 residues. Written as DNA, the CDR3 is TGTGCCAGCAGTGAGGGGGGCGACGGCAATCAGCCCCAGCATTTT. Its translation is CASSEGGDGNQPQHF.

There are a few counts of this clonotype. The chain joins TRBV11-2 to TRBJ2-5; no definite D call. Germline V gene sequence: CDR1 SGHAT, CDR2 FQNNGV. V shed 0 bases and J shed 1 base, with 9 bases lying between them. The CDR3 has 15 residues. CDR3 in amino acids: CASSLDVQTQETQYF. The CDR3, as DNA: TGTGCCAGCAGCTTAGATGTACAGACCCAAGAGACCCAGTACTTC.

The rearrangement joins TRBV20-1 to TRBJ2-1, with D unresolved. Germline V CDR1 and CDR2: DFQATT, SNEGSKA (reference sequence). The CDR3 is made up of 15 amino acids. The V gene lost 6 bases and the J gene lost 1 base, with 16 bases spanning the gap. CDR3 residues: CSAPDRLGSYNEQFF. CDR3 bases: TGCAGTGCGCCGGACCGATTAGGGTCCTACAATGAGCAGTTCTTC.

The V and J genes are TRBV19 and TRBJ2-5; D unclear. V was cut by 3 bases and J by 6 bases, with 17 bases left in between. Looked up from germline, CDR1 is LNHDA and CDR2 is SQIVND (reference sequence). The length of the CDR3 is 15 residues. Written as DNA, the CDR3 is TGTGCCAGTAGTATTACCGATTCGGTGAGAAAGACCCAGTACTTC. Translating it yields CASSITDSVRKTQYF.

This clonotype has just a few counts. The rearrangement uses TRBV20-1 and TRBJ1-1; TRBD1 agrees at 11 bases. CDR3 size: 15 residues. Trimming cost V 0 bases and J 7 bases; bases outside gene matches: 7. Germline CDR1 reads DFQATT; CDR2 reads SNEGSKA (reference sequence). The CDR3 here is CSARDAGQGEGEAFF. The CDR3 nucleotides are TGCAGTGCTAGAGATGCGGGACAGGGGGAGGGTGAAGCTTTCTTT.

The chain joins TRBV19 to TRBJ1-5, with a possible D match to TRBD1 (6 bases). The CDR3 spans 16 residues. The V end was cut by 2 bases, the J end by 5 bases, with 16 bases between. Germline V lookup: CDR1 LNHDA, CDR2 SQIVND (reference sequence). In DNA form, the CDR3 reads TGTGCCAGTAGTATACTGGGGGAGGGGGTCCATCAGCCCCAGCATTTT. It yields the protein CASSILGEGVHQPQHF.

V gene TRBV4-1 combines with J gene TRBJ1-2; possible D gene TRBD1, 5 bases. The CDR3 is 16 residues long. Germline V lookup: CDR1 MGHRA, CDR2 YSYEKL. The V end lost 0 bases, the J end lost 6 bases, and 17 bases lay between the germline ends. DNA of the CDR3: TGCGCCAGCAGCCAAGATCACCCGGGGCGCGTCGATGGCTACACCTTC. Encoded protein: CASSQDHPGRVDGYTF.

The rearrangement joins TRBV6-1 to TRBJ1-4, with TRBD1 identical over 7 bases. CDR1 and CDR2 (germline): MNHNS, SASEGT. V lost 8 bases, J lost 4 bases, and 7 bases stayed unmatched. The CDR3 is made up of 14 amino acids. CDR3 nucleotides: TGTGCCAGCGCAATAACAGGGGATAATGAAAAACTGTTTTTT. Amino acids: CASAITGDNEKLFF.

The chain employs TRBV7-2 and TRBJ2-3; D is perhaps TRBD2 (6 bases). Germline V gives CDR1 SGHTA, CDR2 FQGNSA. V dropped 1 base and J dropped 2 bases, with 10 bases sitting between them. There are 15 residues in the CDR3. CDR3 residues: CASSLEGLYTDTQYF. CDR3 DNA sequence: TGTGCCAGCAGCTTAGAGGGACTGTACACAGATACGCAGTATTTT.

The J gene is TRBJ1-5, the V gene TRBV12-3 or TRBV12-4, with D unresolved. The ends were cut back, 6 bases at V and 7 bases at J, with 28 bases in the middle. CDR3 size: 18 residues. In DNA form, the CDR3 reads TGTGCCAGCAGGGCCCCCCGGGCACAGTCCCCCCGGAAGCAGCCCCAGCATTTT. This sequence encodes CASRAPRAQSPRKQPQHF.